This T cell receptor (beta chain) was obtained from a study of cytomegalovirus exposure and HLA in healthy donors. The overall study: In an early release, HLA-typed donors contributed tens of millions of unique TCR sequences.

CDR1 SGHRS and CDR2 YFSETQ come from the germline V gene. This CDR3 spans 14 amino acids. This PCR relied on a set of 60 Vbeta primers and 13 Jbeta primers. Only in-frame clones appear in the TCRdb table, and some are missing; sequencing was by immunoSEQ multiplex PCR. Recorded for this sample: 150,000 to 200,000 clones. In regard to this clone: Its specificity is not known. A junction end diverges from the germline sequence, so it may reflect a read error.

Points from the study as a whole: Productive rates of about 87% or about 30% were seen for most TCR beta V segments in an earlier analysis. Later work found most CMV-associated TCR beta chains apparently HLA-restricted.

Participants comprised healthy donors of bone marrow. This chain links TRBV5-1 with TRBJ2-7; TRBD2 matches at 9 bases. The sequence was collected from a woman in her sixties in good health and CMV-seronegative. The material sequenced was PBMCs. This CDR3 is CASSLGLAMDEQYF. The CDR3 bases are TGCGCCAGCAGTTTGGGACTAGCTATGGACGAGCAGTACTTC.